The following is a T cell receptor (beta chain) sequence with its context. Its antigen is undetermined. The data were produced by immunoSEQ multiplex PCR, yet TCRdb's version contains in-frame clones alone and is incomplete. The sample includes roughly 2,000,000 clones, around 93% of them seen just once. The germline V and J ends were trimmed by 0 bases and 3 bases, with 9 bases remaining between them. This CDR3 is built from 15 residues. Germline V gives CDR1 MGHRA, CDR2 YSYEKL. In the naive CD8 group, cells lacked CD45RO and were positively selected for CCR7, so terminally differentiated effector memory CD45RA+ cells were left out. The donors, all of them Caucasian adults, lived in Nashville, Tennessee. This record belongs to a study of shared clonotypes between healthy human individuals. At the level of the study: Used for every donor were three CD4 naive, three CD4 memory, two CD8 naive and one CD8 memory plate. Study-wide points: The represented genetic and exposure-history diversity was limited by the small number of donors.

This clonotype was sampled from a young man in good health. Some clones in this sample may be carry-over from other donors' samples. The chain couples TRBV4-1 to TRBJ1-5, with D possibly matching TRBD1 (6 bases). The sequencing sample was made of naive CD8+ T cells from PBMCs. CDR3 coding DNA: TGCGCCAGCAGCCAAGAGACAGGATACAATCAGCCCCAGCATTTT. Translating it yields CASSQETGYNQPQHF.